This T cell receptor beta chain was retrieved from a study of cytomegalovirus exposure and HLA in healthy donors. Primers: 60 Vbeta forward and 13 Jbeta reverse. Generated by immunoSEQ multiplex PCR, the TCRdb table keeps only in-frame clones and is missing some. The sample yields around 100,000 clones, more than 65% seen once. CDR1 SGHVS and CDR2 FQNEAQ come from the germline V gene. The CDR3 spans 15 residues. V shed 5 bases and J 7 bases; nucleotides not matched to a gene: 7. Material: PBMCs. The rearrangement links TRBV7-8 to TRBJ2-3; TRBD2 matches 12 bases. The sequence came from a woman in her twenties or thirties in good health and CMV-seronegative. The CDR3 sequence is CASSQTSGGWNTQYF. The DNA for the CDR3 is TGTGCCAGCAGCCAAACTAGCGGGGGGTGGAATACGCAGTATTTT.